The next 8 T cell receptor beta chains were all read from a single sample in a study of blood T cell repertoires in COVID-19. Sequenced by immunoSEQ multiplex PCR; TCRdb stores in-frame clones only, minus some. This sample has approximately 92,000 clones, with around 80% found just once. Sequenced: peripheral blood. These receptors came from a man aged 80 or over with acute or convalescent COVID-19.

The chain joins TRBV6-2 or TRBV6-3 to TRBJ2-5, with a weak D call TRBD1 (5 bases). The CDR3 is made up of 14 amino acids. In germline, CDR1 is MNHEY, CDR2 SVGEGT. Trimming took 2 bases from V and 4 from J, leaving 11 bases between them. The CDR3 here is CASSYGRVGETQYF. DNA of the CDR3: TGTGCCAGCAGTTACGGCAGGGTCGGAGAGACCCAGTACTTC.

The count of this clone is one. The chain combines TRBV25-1 with TRBJ1-1; 9 nucleotides align to TRBD1. The CDR3 totals 13 residues. J lost 4 bases, V lost 8 bases, and 5 bases had no gene match. Germline-derived CDR1 and CDR2 are MGHDK and SYGVNS. In DNA, the CDR3 is TGTGCCAGCTCCTTGACAGGGGGCACTGAAGCTTTCTTT. Encoded protein: CASSLTGGTEAFF.

The chain joins TRBV19 to TRBJ2-5; weak D call: TRBD2 (6 bases). Looked up from germline, CDR1 is LNHDA and CDR2 is SQIVND (reference sequence). V was clipped by 3 bases and J by 4 bases, with 24 bases between them. The CDR3 runs 18 residues. The CDR3 bases are TGTGCCAGTAGTATTTTATTCGGTCTTGGAGGGCAGGGAGAGACCCAGTACTTC. Translated, it gives CASSILFGLGGQGETQYF.

V usage is TRBV5-4 and J usage is TRBJ1-1, with no clear D. The germline gives CDR1 SGHNT, CDR2 YYREEE (reference sequence). V was cut by 1 base and J by 2 bases, with 12 bases left in between. The CDR3 runs to 15 residues. The CDR3 loop reads CASSLSQLFNTEAFF. In nucleotides, the CDR3 is TGTGCCAGCAGCTTGTCACAGCTTTTCAACACTGAAGCTTTCTTT.

The chain couples TRBV11-3 to TRBJ2-1, with D possibly TRBD1 on 5 matching bases. The CDR3 extends over 12 amino acids. Trimming shortened V by 3 bases and J by 8 bases, and 8 bases separated the two germline ends. Germline values: CDR1 SGHNT, CDR2 YENEEA. The chain's CDR3 is CASSFETDEQFF. The CDR3 DNA is TGTGCCAGCAGCTTCGAGACAGATGAGCAGTTCTTC.

This clone was recorded once. The chain employs TRBV19 and TRBJ2-7, with 8 positions matching TRBD2. V was clipped by 8 bases and J by 4 bases; unmatched bases: 10. CDR1 is LNHDA, CDR2 SQIVND, per germline (reference sequence). The CDR3 has 14 amino acids. The CDR3 sequence: CASPPITGGYEQYF. DNA of the CDR3: TGTGCCAGTCCGCCTATAACGGGAGGGTACGAGCAGTACTTC.

This chain joins TRBV6-5 and TRBJ1-5; 10 nucleotides match TRBD1. The CDR3 covers 15 residues. CDR1 and CDR2 (germline): MNHEY, SVGAGI. Trimming took 4 bases from V and 1 from J; bases not matched to a gene: 1. CDR3 protein: CASSSDRGSNQPQHF. The CDR3 DNA reads TGTGCCAGCAGTTCGGACAGGGGGAGCAATCAGCCCCAGCATTTT.

This clone has more than one count but fewer than ten. The rearrangement uses TRBV12-3 or TRBV12-4 and TRBJ2-1; D is possibly TRBD1 (5 bases). V was shortened by 4 bases and J by 13 bases, with 11 bases between the two germline ends. This CDR3 has 11 amino acids. The CDR3 region is CASSSVRTQFF. DNA of the CDR3: TGTGCCAGCAGTTCAGTCAGGACACAGTTCTTC.